A selection of T cell receptor beta chains follows, all from one sample in a study of blood T cell repertoires in COVID-19. Clones were sequenced by immunoSEQ multiplex PCR, and TCRdb holds only the in-frame ones, with some missing. Found here are around 250,000 clones, roughly 90% of them singletons; the top ten hold about 3%. The sequencing sample was made of peripheral blood. The receptors originated from a woman younger than 45 with active or convalescent COVID-19. The CDR3 runs from the conserved cysteine through the conserved F or W. Clone size is stated in some rows and not others, as once, few, many or a class when expanded.

j_call clone_size v_call cdr3_aa
TRBJ1-2 NA TRBV6-4 CASRPRAGLVVGYTF
TRBJ2-7 medium-sized TRBV5-1 CASSPQGGQYEQYF
TRBJ2-1 NA TRBV4-3 CASSQDLGGSYNEQFF
TRBJ1-2 NA TRBV12-3/TRBV12-4 CASAWGQRYGYTF
TRBJ2-7 once TRBV9 CASSVEAGGYEQYF
TRBJ1-3 NA TRBV7-2 CASSLRDRDRNTIYF
TRBJ1-4 NA TRBV27 CASSWGGDKLFF
TRBJ2-2 NA TRBV4-2 CASSPTGGNTGELFF
TRBJ2-2 NA TRBV7-2 CASSLGASSGGELFF
TRBJ1-1 NA TRBV30 CAWIGTGILLNTEAFF
TRBJ2-1 NA TRBV30 CAWDKAGRDNEQFF
TRBJ1-6 NA TRBV18 CASSPGGDNSPLHF
TRBJ2-5 NA TRBV30 CAWSQIDRRQETQYF
TRBJ1-2 NA TRBV7-9 CASSLALGHDYGYTF
TRBJ1-4 few TRBV10-3 CATTSGAHNEKLFF
TRBJ2-7 once TRBV29-1 CSVADRGLSEQYF
TRBJ2-1 NA TRBV10-2 CASSGLDNEQFF
TRBJ2-1 NA TRBV19 CASSIGDTLGEQFF
TRBJ2-7 NA TRBV4-1 CASSQNAGTSYEQYF
TRBJ2-3 NA TRBV24-1 CATSDPGQSTDTQYF
TRBJ2-3 NA TRBV15 CATSSSWRGRHGTQYF
TRBJ1-6 NA TRBV6-5 CASSYGGHSPLHF
TRBJ1-6 NA TRBV20-1 CSASELGALHF
TRBJ1-5 NA TRBV9 CASSGGTGQSQPQHF
TRBJ2-5 NA TRBV19 CASSEDRGQETQYF
TRBJ1-4 NA TRBV18 CASSPAGGREKLFF
TRBJ2-2 NA TRBV12-3/TRBV12-4 CASSSDTGELFF
TRBJ1-2 NA TRBV27 CASRRIQGQGAAGYTF
TRBJ2-7 NA TRBV28 CASSLDTSYEQYF
TRBJ2-1 NA TRBV5-1 CASSLAGAGEQFF
TRBJ2-3 NA TRBV21-1 CASSSPTSGGGTDTQYF